These T cell receptor beta chains were read from a single sample in a study of blood T cell repertoires in COVID-19. Here immunoSEQ multiplex PCR was the method, and the copy in TCRdb shows in-frame clones only, minus some. The sample lists roughly 75,000 clones; just under 85% were seen once. Input material: peripheral blood. The receptors stem from a man aged 65-85 years with acute or convalescent COVID-19. Both conserved end residues are part of each CDR3. A D gene is named only where the DNA matches it firmly. Only some rows state a clone size, as once, few, many or a class for expanded clones.

length	V	J	D	size	CDR3	DNA
18	TRBV6-2/TRBV6-3	TRBJ2-1	TRBD2	NA	CASSTGLAKSRSDNEQFF	TGTGCCAGCAGCACGGGACTAGCGAAATCCCGCTCCGACAATGAGCAGTTCTTC
12	TRBV11-2	TRBJ2-5	NA	NA	CASSGGQRTQYF	TGTGCCAGCAGCGGGGGACAAAGGACCCAGTACTTC
15	TRBV5-4	TRBJ1-2	NA	NA	CASSLDWQAVYGYTF	TGTGCCAGCAGCTTGGATTGGCAGGCCGTCTATGGCTACACCTTC
17	TRBV28	TRBJ1-3	NA	NA	CASMQTRGGKAENTIYF	TGTGCCAGCATGCAAACCAGGGGAGGGAAAGCAGAAAACACCATATATTTT
15	TRBV20-1	TRBJ2-2	TRBD2	few	CSASLAGANTGELFF	TGCAGTGCCAGTCTAGCGGGTGCGAACACCGGGGAGCTGTTTTTT
14	TRBV9	TRBJ2-5	NA	NA	CASSVAGSGETQYF	TGTGCCAGCAGCGTAGCGGGGAGCGGTGAGACCCAGTACTTC
12	TRBV5-6	TRBJ2-7	NA	NA	CASSLGSLEQYF	TGTGCCAGCAGCTTGGGGAGCCTCGAGCAGTACTTC
14	TRBV5-6	TRBJ2-3	NA	NA	CASSLDRSTDTQYF	TGTGCCAGCAGCTTGGACAGAAGCACAGATACGCAGTATTTT
13	TRBV29-1	TRBJ2-7	TRBD2	NA	CSVDGLASHEQYF	TGCAGCGTTGATGGACTAGCATCGCACGAGCAGTACTTC
14	TRBV15	TRBJ2-5	NA	NA	CATSRAGSQETQYF	TGTGCCACCAGCAGGGCGGGATCCCAAGAGACCCAGTACTTC
15	TRBV9	TRBJ2-7	TRBD1	NA	CASSAEPGQIYEQYF	TGTGCCAGCAGCGCAGAACCGGGACAGATCTACGAGCAGTACTTC
15	TRBV5-4	TRBJ2-4	NA	NA	CASRPHRFEENIQYF	TGTGCCAGCAGACCTCACAGGTTCGAGGAAAACATTCAGTACTTC
13	TRBV7-3	TRBJ2-7	NA	NA	CASSPSGKYEQYF	TGTGCCAGCAGCCCCTCAGGGAAGTACGAGCAGTACTTC
12	TRBV5-1	TRBJ2-7	NA	NA	CASSADSYEQYF	TGCGCCAGCAGCGCCGACAGCTACGAGCAGTACTTC
14	TRBV18	TRBJ2-3	NA	few	CASSPAGSTDTQYF	TGTGCCAGCTCACCAGCGGGTAGCACAGATACGCAGTATTTT
14	TRBV7-9	TRBJ2-7	TRBD2	many	CASTKGLAGGEQYF	TGTGCCAGCACCAAAGGACTAGCGGGAGGCGAGCAGTACTTC
12	TRBV27	TRBJ2-1	NA	NA	CASSLSPNEQFF	TGTGCCAGCAGTTTATCTCCAAATGAGCAGTTCTTC
14	TRBV10-1	TRBJ2-5	NA	NA	CASSESNSGETQYF	TGCGCCAGCAGTGAGTCAAACAGTGGGGAGACCCAGTACTTC
15	TRBV14	TRBJ2-5	TRBD2	NA	CASSPGLAGVETQYF	TGTGCCAGCAGTCCGGGACTAGCGGGAGTAGAGACCCAGTACTTC
16	TRBV9	TRBJ1-3	NA	NA	CASSVGGGSSGNTIYF	TGTGCCAGCAGCGTAGGTGGCGGGAGCTCTGGAAACACCATATATTTT
16	TRBV5-1	TRBJ1-2	TRBD1	NA	CASSPTPGQGAGGYTF	TGCGCCAGCAGCCCGACCCCGGGACAGGGGGCAGGTGGCTACACCTTC
16	TRBV24-1	TRBJ2-5	TRBD1	NA	CATSDPTGTGQETQYF	TGTGCCACCAGTGATCCGACAGGGACCGGCCAAGAGACCCAGTACTTC
15	TRBV20-1	TRBJ1-1	NA	NA	CSASPTDRGNTEAFF	TGCAGTGCTAGTCCTACAGACCGGGGGAACACTGAAGCTTTCTTT
14	TRBV5-4	TRBJ2-2	TRBD1	NA	CASSRQGNTGELFF	TGTGCCAGCAGCCGACAGGGCAACACCGGGGAGCTGTTTTTT
17	TRBV29-1	TRBJ2-7	TRBD2	few	CSVVKGPRRENAYEQYF	TGCAGCGTTGTAAAGGGGCCCCGGCGGGAGAACGCCTACGAGCAGTACTTC
14	TRBV28	TRBJ1-4	TRBD1	NA	CASSSQGGNEKLFF	TGTGCCAGCAGCTCACAGGGGGGGAATGAAAAACTGTTTTTT
13	TRBV4-1	TRBJ2-7	NA	NA	CASSRLDPYEQYF	TGCGCCAGCAGCCGACTAGACCCCTACGAGCAGTACTTC
14	TRBV25-1	TRBJ2-4	NA	NA	CASSGLMAKNIQYF	TGTGCCAGCAGTGGACTGATGGCCAAAAACATTCAGTACTTC
13	TRBV30	TRBJ2-7	NA	NA	CAWSYLGNREQYF	TGTGCCTGGAGTTACCTAGGCAACCGCGAGCAGTACTTC
16	TRBV11-3	TRBJ2-1	TRBD2	NA	CASSLTGTSGKKEQFF	TGTGCCAGCAGCTTAACCGGGACTAGCGGGAAAAAGGAGCAGTTCTTC
14	TRBV2	TRBJ2-5	NA	few	CASSPGSTRGTQYF	TGTGCCAGCAGTCCCGGGTCAACCCGGGGGACCCAGTACTTC
17	TRBV23-1	TRBJ2-5	TRBD2	NA	CASSQPSREDPEETQYF	TGCGCCAGCAGTCAACCCTCCCGGGAGGACCCTGAAGAGACCCAGTACTTC
16	TRBV10-3	TRBJ2-7	TRBD1	NA	CAISETPQTGTSEQYF	TGTGCCATCAGTGAAACTCCACAGACAGGGACGTCCGAGCAGTACTTC
18	TRBV5-1	TRBJ1-1	TRBD1	NA	CASRPPQDRGYLNTEAFF	TGCGCCAGCAGACCGCCCCAGGACAGGGGGTATTTAAACACTGAAGCTTTCTTT
17	TRBV24-1	TRBJ2-3	NA	NA	CATSAGGDRAYTDTQYF	TGTGCCACCAGTGCCGGGGGGGACAGGGCTTACACAGATACGCAGTATTTT
15	TRBV9	TRBJ2-7	NA	NA	CASSVTQTLNGEQYF	TGTGCCAGCAGCGTAACCCAGACATTAAACGGCGAGCAGTACTTC
14	TRBV19	TRBJ2-7	NA	NA	CASSLGGQLYEQYF	TGTGCCAGTAGTCTCGGTGGGCAACTCTACGAGCAGTACTTC
14	TRBV18	TRBJ2-1	NA	once	CASSPGGKDNEQFF	TGTGCCAGCTCACCAGGGGGCAAGGACAATGAGCAGTTCTTC
13	TRBV6-5	TRBJ1-1	NA	NA	CASTPPHAGRAFF	TGTGCCAGCACTCCCCCCCATGCAGGGAGGGCTTTCTTT
15	TRBV28	TRBJ2-7	TRBD2	NA	CASGTSGSLSYEQYF	TGTGCCAGCGGGACTAGCGGGAGTTTAAGTTACGAGCAGTACTTC
14	TRBV11-1	TRBJ2-5	TRBD1	NA	CASSLVTGVETQYF	TGTGCCAGCAGCTTAGTCACAGGGGTAGAGACCCAGTACTTC
14	TRBV21-1	TRBJ2-7	NA	NA	CASSKAGLPVEQYF	TGTGCCAGCAGCAAAGCTGGGCTGCCTGTCGAGCAGTACTTC
11	TRBV5-1	TRBJ2-1	NA	NA	CASAIRDEQFF	TGCGCCAGCGCGATTCGGGATGAGCAGTTCTTC
16	TRBV11-2	TRBJ2-2	TRBD2	once	CASSRIAGVSTGELFF	TGTGCCAGCAGTCGAATAGCGGGAGTTAGTACCGGGGAGCTGTTTTTT
14	TRBV25-1	TRBJ1-2	TRBD1	NA	CASFGDRGLNGYTF	TGTGCCAGCTTCGGAGACAGGGGGCTGAACGGCTACACCTTC
12	TRBV29-1	TRBJ2-1	TRBD1	NA	CSVDRGYNEQFF	TGCAGCGTGGACAGGGGATACAATGAGCAGTTCTTC
15	TRBV28	TRBJ2-7	TRBD2	NA	CASPPSGSRSYEQYF	TGTGCCAGCCCCCCTAGCGGGAGCCGCTCCTACGAGCAGTACTTC
16	TRBV7-6	TRBJ2-7	TRBD1	NA	CASSLGVGTGEYEQYF	TGTGCCAGCAGCTTAGGAGTCGGGACAGGGGAGTACGAGCAGTACTTC
12	TRBV7-9	TRBJ1-2	NA	NA	CASSSGYYGYTF	TGTGCCAGCAGCTCCGGGTACTATGGCTACACCTTC
14	TRBV5-1	TRBJ2-7	TRBD2	NA	CASSSSGLAYEQYF	TGCGCCAGCAGCTCCTCGGGACTAGCCTACGAGCAGTACTTC
15	TRBV6-5	TRBJ2-1	TRBD2	NA	CASTELAGGDNEQFF	TGTGCCAGCACCGAACTAGCGGGAGGGGACAATGAGCAGTTCTTC
16	TRBV15	TRBJ2-3	TRBD2	NA	CATSRGAGEATDTQYF	TGTGCCACCAGCAGGGGAGCGGGGGAGGCGACAGATACGCAGTATTTT
16	TRBV7-9	TRBJ2-7	TRBD2	NA	CASSLVASGSSYEQYF	TGTGCCAGCAGCTTAGTGGCTAGCGGGAGCTCCTACGAGCAGTACTTC
16	TRBV19	TRBJ2-1	TRBD2	NA	CASSIVGGSSYNEQFF	TGTGCCAGTAGTATTGTCGGCGGGAGCTCCTACAATGAGCAGTTCTTC